This TCR beta chain was captured by sequencing in a study of cytomegalovirus exposure and HLA in healthy donors. Comment on this clone: A read error may account for a junction end that differs from germline. The same CDR3 is also encoded by other DNA sequences in this sample.

PCR was performed using 60 Vbeta and 13 Jbeta primers. The protocol was immunoSEQ multiplex PCR, while the TCRdb copy is restricted to in-frame clones and leaves out a portion. Of about 130,000 clones listed, 65% to 90% are singletons. This CDR3 comprises 14 residues. Germline loops: CDR1 SGHVS, CDR2 FQNEAQ. The TCR sequence derives from a man aged 50 to 60 in good health and CMV-seronegative. Input material: PBMCs. This sequence joins TRBV7-8 and TRBJ2-5; possibly TRBD1 for D (5 bases). This CDR3 is CASSLRQYQETQYF. The DNA for the CDR3 is TGTGCCAGCAGCCTAAGACAGTACCAAGAGACTCAGTACTTC.